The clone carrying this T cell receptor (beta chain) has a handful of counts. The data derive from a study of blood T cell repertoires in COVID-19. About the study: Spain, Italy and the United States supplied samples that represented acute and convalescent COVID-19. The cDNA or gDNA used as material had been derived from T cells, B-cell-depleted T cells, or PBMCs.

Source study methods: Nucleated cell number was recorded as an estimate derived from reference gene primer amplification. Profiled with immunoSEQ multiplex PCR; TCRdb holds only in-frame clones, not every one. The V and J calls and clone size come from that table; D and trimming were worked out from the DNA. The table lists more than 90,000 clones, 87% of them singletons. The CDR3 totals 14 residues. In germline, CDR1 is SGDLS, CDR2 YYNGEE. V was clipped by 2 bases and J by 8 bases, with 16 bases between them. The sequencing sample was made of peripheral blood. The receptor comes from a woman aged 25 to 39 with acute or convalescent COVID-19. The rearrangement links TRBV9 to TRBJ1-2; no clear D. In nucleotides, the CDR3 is TGTGCCAGCAGCGTGGGTGGAGAGCTATGGGGCTACACCTTC. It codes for CASSVGGELWGYTF.